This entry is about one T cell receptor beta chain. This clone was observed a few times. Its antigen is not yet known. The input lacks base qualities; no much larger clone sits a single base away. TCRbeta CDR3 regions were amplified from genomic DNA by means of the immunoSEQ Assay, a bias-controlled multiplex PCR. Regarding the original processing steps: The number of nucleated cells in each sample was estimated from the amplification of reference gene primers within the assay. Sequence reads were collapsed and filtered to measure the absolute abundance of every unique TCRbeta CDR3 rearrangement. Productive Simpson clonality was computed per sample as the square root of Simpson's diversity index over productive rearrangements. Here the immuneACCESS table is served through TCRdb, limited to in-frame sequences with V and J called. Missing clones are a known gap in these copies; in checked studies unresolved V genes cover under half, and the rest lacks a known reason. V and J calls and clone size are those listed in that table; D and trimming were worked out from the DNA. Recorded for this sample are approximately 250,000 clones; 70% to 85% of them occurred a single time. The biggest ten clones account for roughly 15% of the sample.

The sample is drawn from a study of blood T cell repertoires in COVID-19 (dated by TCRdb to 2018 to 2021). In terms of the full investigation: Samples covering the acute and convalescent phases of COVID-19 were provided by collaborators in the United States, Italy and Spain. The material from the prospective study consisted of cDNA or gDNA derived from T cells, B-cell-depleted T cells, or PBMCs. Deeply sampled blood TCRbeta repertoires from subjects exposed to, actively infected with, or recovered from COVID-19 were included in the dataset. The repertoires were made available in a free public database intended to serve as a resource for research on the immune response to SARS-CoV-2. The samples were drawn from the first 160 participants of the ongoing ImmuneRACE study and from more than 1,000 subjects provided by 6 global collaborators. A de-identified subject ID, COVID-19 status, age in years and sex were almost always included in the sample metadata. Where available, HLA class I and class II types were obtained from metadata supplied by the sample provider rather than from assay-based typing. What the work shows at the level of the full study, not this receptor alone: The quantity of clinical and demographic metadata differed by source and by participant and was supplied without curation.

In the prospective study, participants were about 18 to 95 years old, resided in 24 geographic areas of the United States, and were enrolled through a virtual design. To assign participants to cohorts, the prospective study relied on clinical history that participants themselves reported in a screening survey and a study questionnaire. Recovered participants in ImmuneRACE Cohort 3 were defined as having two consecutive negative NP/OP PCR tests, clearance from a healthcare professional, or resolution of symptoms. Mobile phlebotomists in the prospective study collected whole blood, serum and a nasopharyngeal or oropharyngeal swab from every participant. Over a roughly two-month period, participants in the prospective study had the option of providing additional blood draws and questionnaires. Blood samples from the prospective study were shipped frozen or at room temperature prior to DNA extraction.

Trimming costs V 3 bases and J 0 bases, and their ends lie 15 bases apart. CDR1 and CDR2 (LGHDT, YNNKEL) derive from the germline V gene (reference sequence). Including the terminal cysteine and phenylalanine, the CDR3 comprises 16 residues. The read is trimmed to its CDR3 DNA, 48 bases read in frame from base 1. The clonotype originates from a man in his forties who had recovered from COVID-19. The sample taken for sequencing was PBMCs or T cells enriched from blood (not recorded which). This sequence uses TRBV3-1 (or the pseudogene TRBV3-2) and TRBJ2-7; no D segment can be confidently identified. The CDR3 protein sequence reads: CASSHDVAASSYEQYF. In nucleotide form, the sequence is TGTGCCAGCAGCCACGATGTCGCGGCGAGCTCCTACGAGCAGTACTTC.